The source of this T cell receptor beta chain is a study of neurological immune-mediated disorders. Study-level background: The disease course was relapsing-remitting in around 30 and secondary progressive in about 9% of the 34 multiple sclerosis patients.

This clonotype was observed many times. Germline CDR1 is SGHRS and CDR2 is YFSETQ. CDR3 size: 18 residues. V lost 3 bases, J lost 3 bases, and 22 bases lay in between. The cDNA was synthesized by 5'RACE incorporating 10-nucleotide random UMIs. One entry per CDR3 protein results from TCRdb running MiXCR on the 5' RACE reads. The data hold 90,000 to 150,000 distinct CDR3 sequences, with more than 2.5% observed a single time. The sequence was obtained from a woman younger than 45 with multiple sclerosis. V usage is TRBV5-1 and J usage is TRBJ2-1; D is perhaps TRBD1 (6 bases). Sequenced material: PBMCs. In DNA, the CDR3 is TGCGCCAGCAGCTCCCTCCCTACGGACAGCGCGAACTACAATGAGCAGTTCTTC. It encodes CASSSLPTDSANYNEQFF. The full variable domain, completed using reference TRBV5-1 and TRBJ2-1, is KAGVTQTPRYLIKTRGQQVTLSCSPISGHRSVSWYQQTPGQGLQFLFEYFSETQRNKGNFPGRFSGRQFSNSRSEMNVSTLELGDSALYLCASSSLPTDSANYNEQFFGPGTRLTVL.